These 5 T cell receptor beta chains originate from one sample sequenced in a study of blood T cell repertoires in COVID-19. Repertoires were generated with immunoSEQ multiplex PCR, while TCRdb's copy carries only in-frame clones and drops some. The sample yields 100,000 to 150,000 clones, 88% seen once. The sample comprised peripheral blood. These receptors were collected from a man in his fifties with acute or convalescent COVID-19.

This chain uses TRBV10-3 with TRBJ2-1; possibly TRBD1 for D (6 bases). Germline V gene lookup returns CDR1 ENHRY and CDR2 SYGVKD. V lost 6 bases and J 0 bases, leaving 12 bases between the germline ends. This CDR3 has 15 amino acids. The CDR3 coding sequence is TGTGCCATCAGCCCAGGACAGAGCTCCTACAATGAGCAGTTCTTC. It specifies CAISPGQSSYNEQFF.

V gene TRBV5-1 combines with J gene TRBJ1-4; the match to TRBD1 covers 8 bases. The V and J ends lost 4 bases and 8 bases, in that order; junction bases with no gene match: 7. This CDR3 has 14 amino acids. Germline values: CDR1 SGHRS, CDR2 YFSETQ. CDR3 nucleotide sequence: TGCGCCAGCAGCCAACAGGGGGTCGGGGAAAAACTGTTTTTT. Amino acids: CASSQQGVGEKLFF.

This CDR3 reads CASSKTGASTEAFF. The CDR3 coding sequence is TGTGCCAGCAGCAAAACAGGGGCCAGCACTGAAGCTTTCTTT. The chain is built from TRBV2 and TRBJ1-1; 7 bases fit TRBD1. This CDR3 contains 14 residues. Germline CDR1 is SNHLY and CDR2 is FYNNEI. Trimming took 6 bases from V and 4 from J; bases not matched to a gene: 8.

The CDR3 here is CASSSRDRGFYNEQFF. The CDR3 DNA reads TGTGCCAGCAGCTCCCGGGACAGGGGTTTTTACAATGAGCAGTTCTTC. V usage is TRBV13 and J usage is TRBJ2-1, with 10 bases fitting TRBD1. The CDR3 totals 16 residues. Germline V gene lookup returns CDR1 PRHDT and CDR2 FYEKMQ (reference sequence). V lost 4 bases to trimming and J lost 4 bases; unmatched junction nucleotides: 7.

The chain joins TRBV5-1 to TRBJ2-1; 10 nucleotides match TRBD2. Germline lookup yields CDR1 SGHRS and CDR2 YFSETQ. CDR3 length: 17 amino acids. The V and J ends lost 0 bases and 2 bases, in that order; junction bases with no gene match: 5. CDR3 DNA: TGCGCCAGCAGCTTGGGGACTAGCGGACTCGCCTACAATGAGCAGTTCTTC. Residues: CASSLGTSGLAYNEQFF.